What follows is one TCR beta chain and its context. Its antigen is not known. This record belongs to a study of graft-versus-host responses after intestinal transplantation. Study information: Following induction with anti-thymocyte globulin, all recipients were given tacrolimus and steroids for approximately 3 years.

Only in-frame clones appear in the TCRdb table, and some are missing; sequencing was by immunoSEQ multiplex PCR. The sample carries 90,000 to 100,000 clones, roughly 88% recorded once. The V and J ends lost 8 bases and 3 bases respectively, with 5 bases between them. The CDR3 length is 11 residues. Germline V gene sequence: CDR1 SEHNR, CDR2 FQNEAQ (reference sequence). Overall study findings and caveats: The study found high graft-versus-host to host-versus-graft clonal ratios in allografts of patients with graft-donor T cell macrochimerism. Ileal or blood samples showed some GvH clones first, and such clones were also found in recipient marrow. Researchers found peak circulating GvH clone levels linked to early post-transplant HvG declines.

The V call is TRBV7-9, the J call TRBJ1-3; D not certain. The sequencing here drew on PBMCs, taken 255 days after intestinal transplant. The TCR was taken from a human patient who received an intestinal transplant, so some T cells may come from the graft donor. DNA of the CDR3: TGTGCCAGCGGCGGTGGAAACACCATATATTTT. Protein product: CASGGGNTIYF.